This TCR beta chain stems from a study of blood T cells in healthy people across ages (dated by TCRdb to 2013 to 2016). Background on the whole study: In model experiments, roughly one uniquely barcoded TCR beta cDNA molecule per two T cells was captured by template switching. Using deep sequencing normalized with unique cDNA molecular identifiers, the study measured how TCR beta repertoire diversity changes with age. The donors were split into four age groups: young (average roughly 15 years), middle-aged (39), aged (roughly 68) and long-lived (roughly 77). To avoid experimental bias, donors of different ages were distributed randomly across sequencing lanes. For two donors (one aged 18 to 30 and one aged 80 or older), the study analyzed two additional independent replicas of 1 million unique cDNA reads from the same blood draw. Study-level results and caveats: A strong correlation was found between observed TCR beta diversity and the percentage of naive T cells measured by flow cytometry. Bulk unsorted PBMC profiling prevented conclusive comparison of naive and antigen-experienced compartments. Estimates of total diversity based on one million sequenced T cells were considered lower bounds and underestimates. The CMV infection status of donors was not known, potentially confounding age-related changes in expanded clonotypes. Observed TCR beta diversity per million T cells fell roughly linearly with age, and a significant reduction was already apparent by age about 43. Compared with the aged group, more naive CD4+ T cells, fewer expanded clones and increased TCR diversity were shown by the long-lived group, suggesting age selection.

The CDR3 sequence holds 13 residues, the cysteine and phenylalanine included. Of all the DNA, just the CDR3 is kept, 39 bases in frame from base 1. The V end loses 7 bases and the J end loses 4 bases, and a stretch of 13 bases separates them. From the germline V gene, CDR1 is MNHEY and CDR2 is SVGEGT. This clonotype was found a few times. Its antigen is not yet known. No clone much larger than this one lies a single base away; base qualities are absent. The donors were 40 or so Caucasian individuals from Russia, aged 6 to 90 years, who were systemically healthy. Each donor gave about 9.7 milliliters of peripheral blood, drawn into EDTA-treated Vacutainer tubes. Ficoll-Paque density-gradient centrifugation was used to isolate PBMCs, with at least 6.5 million per sample. Trizol reagent was used to extract total RNA from the PBMCs, yielding at least 6 micrograms per sample. For every donor, flow cytometry on a PBMC aliquot measured the percentage of naive CD45RAhigh/CD27high T cells.

Library prep was done by 5' RACE. The instrument given in TCRdb is Illumina HiSeq 2500. The second PCR ran for roughly 7 to 11 cycles and used a J-beta primer mix along with a sample-barcoded 5' primer. Each TCR beta cDNA molecule received a unique molecular identifier from a template-switch 5' adaptor carrying 12 random nucleotides. Each sample yielded at least 3 million CDR3-containing paired-end reads. First-strand cDNA synthesis was performed from all RNA using the Mint cDNA synthesis kit, with priming by a TRBC-specific oligonucleotide. All cDNA was treated with uracil-DNA glycosylase and then went through a first 18-cycle PCR with the universal primers M1SS and BC2_uni_R. Per the source publication's procedure: For normalization, 1 million high-quality reads, each with a distinct molecular identifier, were randomly selected from each sample. Instead of being binned into consensus sequences, reads with shared molecular identifiers were discarded. CDR3 identification, clonotype clustering and error correction used MiTCR with a Q25 quality threshold and the strictest error-elimination algorithm. A nonparametric unseen species model with Euler transformation was used to estimate a lower bound on total TCR beta diversity. The public reads were run again by TCRdb, first through fastp at Q25 and then through MiXCR, and only productive beta chains were kept. For every CDR3 protein sequence, its rows merge into one entry that carries the most common genes and DNA. The V and J calls here are based on TCRdb, not the publication. The sample data list hundreds of thousands of distinct CDR3 sequences, and 25% to 30% of these were observed just once. The ten largest clones take up around 15% of the sample.

The sequence is built from TRBV6-2 or TRBV6-3 and TRBJ1-1; there is no confident call for the D gene. The receptor comes from a woman of 80 years or more in good health. The specimen sequenced was blood. The bases are TGTGCCAGCACCCTGGGCAGGTTCACTGAAGCTTTCTTT. The resulting protein is CASTLGRFTEAFF.